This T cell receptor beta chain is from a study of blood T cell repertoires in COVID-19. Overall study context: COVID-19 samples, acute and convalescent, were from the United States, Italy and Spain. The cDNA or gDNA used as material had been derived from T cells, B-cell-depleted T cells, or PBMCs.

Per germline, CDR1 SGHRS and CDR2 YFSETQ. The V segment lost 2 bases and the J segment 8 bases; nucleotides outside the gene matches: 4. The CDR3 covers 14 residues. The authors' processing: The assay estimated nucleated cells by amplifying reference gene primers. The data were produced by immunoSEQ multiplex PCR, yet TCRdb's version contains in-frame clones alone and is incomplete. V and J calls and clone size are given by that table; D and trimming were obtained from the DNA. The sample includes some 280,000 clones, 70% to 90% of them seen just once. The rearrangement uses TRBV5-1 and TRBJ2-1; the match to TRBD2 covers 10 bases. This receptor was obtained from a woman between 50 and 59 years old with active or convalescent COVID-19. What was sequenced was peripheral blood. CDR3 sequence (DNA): TGCGCCAGCAGCTTAACTAGCGGGATCGATGAGCAGTTCTTC. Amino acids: CASSLTSGIDEQFF.